These 24 T cell receptor beta chains were all obtained from the same sample, sequenced in a study of shared clonotypes between healthy human individuals. Measured with immunoSEQ multiplex PCR; TCRdb has only the in-frame clones, and not every one. The table has about 1,500,000 clones, around 97% seen once; the top ten hold roughly 1.1%. The sequenced sample consisted of naive CD4+ T cells sorted from blood. As to subset: CD45RA+ positively selected. These receptors were collected from a man between 25 and 39 years old in good health.

The J gene is TRBJ2-3, the V gene TRBV7-2; a possible D gene is TRBD2 (6 bases). Trimming cost V 3 bases and J 2 bases, with 15 bases left between them. The CDR3 totals 16 residues. Germline CDR1 is SGHTA and CDR2 is FQGNSA. The CDR3: CASSFPPGVPTDTQYF. For the CDR3, the DNA is TGTGCCAGCAGCTTCCCCCCGGGAGTCCCCACAGATACGCAGTATTTT. Looking up the rest from reference TRBV7-2 and TRBJ2-3 gives the full variable domain: GAGVSQSPSNKVTEKGKDVELRCDPISGHTALYWYRQSLGQGLEFLIYFQGNSAPDKSGLPSDRFSAERTGGSVSTLTIQRTQQEDSAVYLCASSFPPGVPTDTQYFGPGTRLTVL.

V gene TRBV6-1 combines with J gene TRBJ2-7; TRBD2 matches at 8 bases. With V trimmed by 4 bases and J by 7 bases, 9 bases remained unmatched. Germline V gene lookup returns CDR1 MNHNS and CDR2 SASEGT. The CDR3 runs to 14 residues. The DNA for the CDR3 is TGTGCCAGCAGTGGCGGGAGGCTCCCTTGGGAGCAGTACTTC. Protein product: CASSGGRLPWEQYF.

The chain uses TRBV7-9 and TRBJ2-1; TRBD2 aligns across 7 bases. The germline V gene has CDR1 SEHNR and CDR2 FQNEAQ (reference sequence). With V trimmed by 1 base and J by 3 bases, 3 bases remained unmatched. This CDR3 has 15 amino acids. CDR3 coding DNA: TGTGCCAGCAGCTTAGGAGGACTAGACTACAATGAGCAGTTCTTC. It encodes CASSLGGLDYNEQFF.

The chain is built from TRBV7-4 and TRBJ2-7, with a possible D match to TRBD2 (5 bases). Germline V CDR1 and CDR2: SGHVT, SQSDAQ. Trimming removed 1 base from V and 2 bases from J, with 6 bases in between. The CDR3 has 13 amino acids. In DNA, the CDR3 is TGTGCCAGCAGCTTAGGGAGGACCTACGAGCAGTACTTC. The encoded protein is CASSLGRTYEQYF.

Worth noting for this clone: The sample holds other DNA sequences that translate to the same CDR3. This chain links TRBV19 with TRBJ1-1, with no clear D. V was shortened by 1 base and J by 6 bases, with 6 bases between the two germline ends. The CDR3 runs to 12 residues. CDR1 is LNHDA and CDR2 is SQIVND in the germline V gene (reference sequence). For the CDR3, the DNA is TGTGCCAGTAGTATAGGGAGGTCTGAAGCTTTCTTT. Protein product: CASSIGRSEAFF. The full variable domain, rest sourced from reference TRBV19 and TRBJ1-1, is DGGITQSPKYLFRKEGQNVTLSCEQNLNHDAMYWYRQDPGQGLRLIYYSQIVNDFQKGDIAEGYSVSREKKESFPLTVTSAQKNPTAFYLCASSIGRSEAFFGQGTRLTVV.

The V gene is TRBV5-5, the J gene TRBJ2-7; D perhaps matches TRBD1 (5 bases). Trimming took 6 bases from V and 2 from J, leaving 9 bases between them. In germline, CDR1 is SGHKS, CDR2 YYEKEE (reference sequence). The CDR3 loop spans 12 amino acids. The CDR3, as DNA: TGTGCCAGCACTGGGGCCACCTACGAGCAGTACTTC. It is translated as CASTGATYEQYF. Looking up the rest from reference TRBV5-5 and TRBJ2-7 gives the full variable domain: DAGVTQSPTHLIKTRGQQVTLRCSPISGHKSVSWYQQVLGQGPQFIFQYYEKEERGRGNFPDRFSARQFPNYSSELNVNALLLGDSALYLCASTGATYEQYFGPGTRLTVT.

The chain uses TRBV19 and TRBJ2-3; TRBD2 is a possible D gene (6 bases). This CDR3 has 17 residues. V was clipped by 6 bases and J by 2 bases, with 21 bases between them. CDR1 is LNHDA and CDR2 is SQIVND in the germline V gene (reference sequence). CDR3 loop: CASSKIQTRANTDTQYF. The CDR3 DNA is TGTGCCAGTAGCAAAATTCAGACTAGGGCCAACACAGATACGCAGTATTTT.

V and J are TRBV7-2 and TRBJ2-7; D is unresolved. The germline V gene encodes CDR1 SGHTA and CDR2 FQGNSA. The CDR3 covers 14 residues. Trimming pared 5 bases from V and 0 bases from J, leaving 11 bases between. CDR3 in amino acids: CASSPFIPSYEQYF. The CDR3 bases are TGTGCCAGCAGCCCCTTCATCCCCTCCTACGAGCAGTACTTC.

The chain is built from TRBV5-6 and TRBJ2-7; possible D gene TRBD2, 5 bases. This CDR3 is 12 amino acids long. CDR1 and CDR2 (germline): SGHDT, YYEEEE. V was trimmed by 5 bases and J by 4 bases, leaving 10 bases between them. CDR3 loop: CASSLREYEQYF. The CDR3 region has the DNA TGTGCCAGCAGTCTGAGGGAGTACGAGCAGTACTTC.

The chain carries TRBV30 and TRBJ2-7, with 9 nucleotides matching TRBD2. V was clipped by 3 bases and J by 2 bases; unmatched bases: 8. CDR3 length equals 15 residues. Germline V gene data show CDR1 as GTSNPN and CDR2 as SVGIG (reference sequence). The CDR3 is CAWRNRLAVAYEQYF. As DNA, the CDR3 is TGTGCCTGGAGGAATAGACTAGCGGTGGCCTACGAGCAGTACTTC.

The chain couples TRBV5-6 to TRBJ2-7; weak D call: TRBD1 (6 bases). Trimming shortened V by 6 bases and J by 0 bases, and 22 bases separated the two germline ends. This CDR3 spans 17 amino acids. Germline values: CDR1 SGHDT, CDR2 YYEEEE. In DNA, the CDR3 is TGTGCCAGCAACCCACGTGGGGGCTTAAAGATCTCCTACGAGCAGTACTTC. Amino acids: CASNPRGGLKISYEQYF.

The rearrangement joins TRBV5-1 to TRBJ2-1; D is undetermined. The germline V gene has CDR1 SGHRS and CDR2 YFSETQ. Trimming took off 9 bases at V and 4 bases at J, with 14 bases between the two ends. There are 13 residues in the CDR3. In nucleotides, the CDR3 is TGCGCCACCTCCCAAGGATGGTACAATGAGCAGTTCTTC. The encoded protein is CATSQGWYNEQFF.

The J gene is TRBJ2-5, the V gene TRBV2, with 7 nucleotides matching TRBD2. In germline, CDR1 is SNHLY, CDR2 FYNNEI. The CDR3 extends over 13 amino acids. V was clipped by 8 bases and J by 7 bases; unmatched bases: 10. The CDR3 protein is CASLMDGEGTQYF. CDR3 nucleotides: TGTGCCAGCCTGATGGACGGGGAGGGGACCCAGTACTTC. The full variable domain, rest sourced from reference TRBV2 and TRBJ2-5, is EPEVTQTPSHQVTQMGQEVILRCVPISNHLYFYWYRQILGQKVEFLVSFYNNEISEKSEIFDDQFSVERPDGSNFTLKIRSTKLEDSAMYFCASLMDGEGTQYFGPGTRLLVL.

On this clone itself: The junction and the germline gene differ at one end; a read error may be behind it. This chain connects TRBV7-7 to TRBJ2-7, with a weak D call TRBD2 (5 bases). Germline CDR1 reads SSHAT; CDR2 reads FNYEAQ (reference sequence). This CDR3 comprises 15 residues. In nucleotides, the CDR3 is TGTGCTAGCAGCCGCTCACTAGGCGGCTCCTACGAGCAGTACTTC. Protein sequence: CASSRSLGGSYEQYF.

The chain has TRBV28 and TRBJ2-3; tentative D call: TRBD2 (5 bases). The CDR3 has 15 residues. V dropped 3 bases and J dropped 6 bases, with 16 bases sitting between them. The germline CDR1 and CDR2 sequences are MDHEN and SYDVKM. The CDR3 sequence is CASSFIERQPDTQYF. The CDR3 DNA reads TGTGCCAGCAGTTTTATTGAGCGGCAACCGGATACGCAGTATTTT.

V gene TRBV7-9 combines with J gene TRBJ1-1; tentative D call: TRBD1 (6 bases). The CDR3 contains 14 residues. V gave up 4 bases and J gave up 1 base, with 10 bases separating them. Germline V gene sequence: CDR1 SEHNR, CDR2 FQNEAQ (reference sequence). CDR3 bases: TGTGCCAGCAGCTCCAAGGGGGGGAACACTGAAGCTTTCTTT. Protein product: CASSSKGGNTEAFF.

The chain employs TRBV5-1 and TRBJ2-7; 12 bases fit TRBD2. The trim removed 5 bases at V and 6 bases at J, leaving 9 bases unmatched. Germline-derived CDR1 and CDR2 are SGHRS and YFSETQ. The CDR3 covers 15 residues. In nucleotides, the CDR3 is TGCGCCAGCAGGCCCGGACTAGCGGGAAATCGCGAGCAGTACTTC. The encoded protein is CASRPGLAGNREQYF.

This chain joins TRBV9 and TRBJ1-4, with TRBD1 matching 10 bases. Germline CDR1 reads SGDLS; CDR2 reads YYNGEE. This CDR3 comprises 15 residues. J was trimmed by 6 bases and V by 0 bases; bases with no gene match: 2. The CDR3 here is CASSVGGQGHEKLFF. CDR3 nucleotide sequence: TGTGCCAGCAGCGTAGGGGGACAGGGGCATGAAAAACTGTTTTTT. Using reference TRBV9 and TRBJ1-4 for the parts outside the CDR3, the full variable domain is DSGVTQTPKHLITATGQRVTLRCSPRSGDLSVYWYQQSLDQGLQFLIQYYNGEERAKGNILERFSAQQFPDLHSELNLSSLELGDSALYFCASSVGGQGHEKLFFGSGTQLSVL.

The chain couples TRBV7-9 to TRBJ1-5; D remains unclear. Germline values: CDR1 SEHNR, CDR2 FQNEAQ (reference sequence). Trimming removed 4 bases from V and 7 bases from J, with 11 bases in between. This CDR3 comprises 13 residues. The CDR3 nucleotides read TGTGCCAGCAGCTCACTCGGGCTCCAGCCCCAGCATTTT. It yields the protein CASSSLGLQPQHF.

The J gene is TRBJ2-3, the V gene TRBV10-1; 7 bases agree with TRBD1. Losses at the gene ends were 4 bases for V and 10 bases for J; bases not matched to a gene: 23. The CDR3 loop spans 18 amino acids. Germline assignment: CDR1 WNHNN and CDR2 SYGVQD (reference sequence). The CDR3 coding sequence is TGCGCCAGCAGTGCATCCAACCCTAACAGGGGAAAGGGTCCGGCGCAGTATTTT. Protein: CASSASNPNRGKGPAQYF.

The J gene is TRBJ2-5, the V gene TRBV5-1, with a weak D call TRBD1 (5 bases). The V gene lost 1 base and the J gene lost 3 bases, with 13 bases spanning the gap. Germline CDR1 and CDR2: SGHRS and YFSETQ. This CDR3 spans 15 amino acids. The CDR3 protein is CASSLWGSKKETQYF. The DNA for the CDR3 is TGCGCCAGCAGCTTGTGGGGCAGTAAAAAAGAGACCCAGTACTTC. Supplemented by reference TRBV5-1 and TRBJ2-5, the full variable domain reads KAGVTQTPRYLIKTRGQQVTLSCSPISGHRSVSWYQQTPGQGLQFLFEYFSETQRNKGNFPGRFSGRQFSNSRSEMNVSTLELGDSALYLCASSLWGSKKETQYFGPGTRLLVL.

The chain couples TRBV9 to TRBJ2-1; D could derive from TRBD1 or TRBD2 (5 bases each). The CDR3 has 15 amino acids. CDR1 is SGDLS and CDR2 is YYNGEE in the germline V gene. The V gene lost 1 base and the J gene lost 9 bases, with 17 bases spanning the gap. The CDR3 coding sequence is TGTGCCAGCAGCGTACTTGGGACCAGGAATAGTGAGCAGTTCTTC. Its protein product is CASSVLGTRNSEQFF.

The chain joins TRBV5-1 to TRBJ2-5, with D uncertain. Germline V lookup: CDR1 SGHRS, CDR2 YFSETQ. The CDR3 sequence is 13 residues long. The V gene lost 0 bases and the J gene lost 5 bases, with 8 bases spanning the gap. CDR3 region: CASSLGTYETQYF. The CDR3 nucleotides read TGCGCCAGCAGCTTGGGCACTTACGAGACCCAGTACTTC.

This chain joins TRBV5-4 and TRBJ2-7; weak D call: TRBD1 (6 bases). With 0 bases removed from V and 0 bases from J, the gap between germline ends came to 10 bases. The CDR3 is 15 residues long. The germline V gene has CDR1 SGHNT and CDR2 YYREEE (reference sequence). The CDR3 spells CASSLGTDSSYEQYF. The CDR3, as DNA: TGTGCCAGCAGCTTGGGAACGGACAGCTCCTACGAGCAGTACTTC.